This T cell receptor (beta chain) was sequenced in a study of shared clonotypes between healthy human individuals. The assay was immunoSEQ multiplex PCR, and TCRdb's table has in-frame clones only and misses some. This table has more than 2 million clones, 93% appearing once. Naive CD8 cells lacked CD45RO, underwent positive selection for CCR7 and left out terminally differentiated effector memory CD45RA+ cells. Input material: naive CD8+ T cells from PBMCs. The sequence derives from a young man in good health. Some clones in this sample may be carry-over from other donors' samples.

CDR3 loop: CASSPHPTPSYEQYF. CDR3 nucleotides: TGTGCCAGCAGCCCCCACCCGACACCCTCCTACGAGCAGTACTTC. The chain carries TRBV7-9 and TRBJ2-7; D is undetermined. Germline-derived CDR1 and CDR2 are SEHNR and FQNEAQ (reference sequence). V was pared by 5 bases and J by 0 bases, with 14 bases between. The CDR3 has 15 residues.